The 14 T cell receptor beta chains given below trace back to one sample, sequenced in a study of T cells in localized non-small cell lung cancer. Sequenced by immunoSEQ multiplex PCR; TCRdb stores in-frame clones only, minus some. This table holds some 24,000 clones, roughly 90% found once. The sample here was peripheral blood, taken before any cancer treatment. The receptors were sampled from a man aged 35 to 69 with stage III squamous cell lung carcinoma.

This clone appeared a single time. The CDR3 spells CAITSGATEAFF. The CDR3 nucleotides read TGTGCCATCACCTCAGGGGCCACTGAAGCTTTCTTT. This sequence joins TRBV28 and TRBJ1-1, with a tentative D call TRBD1 (6 bases). CDR1 MDHEN and CDR2 SYDVKM come from the germline V gene. Trimming removed 10 bases at V and 4 bases at J, with 13 bases between. The CDR3 loop spans 12 amino acids.

V usage is TRBV4-1 and J usage is TRBJ1-3; no firm D call. The CDR3 runs to 18 residues. The V end lost 0 bases, the J end lost 3 bases, and 18 bases lay between the germline ends. Germline assignment: CDR1 MGHRA and CDR2 YSYEKL. CDR3 sequence (DNA): TGCGCCAGCAGCCAAGACAAGGCGGCCGCCGGTCGTGGAAACACCATATATTTT. Protein product: CASSQDKAAAGRGNTIYF.

This clone was seen just once. The J gene is TRBJ1-4, the V gene TRBV6-5; D remains ambiguous. V was clipped by 2 bases and J by 1 base, with 8 bases between them. CDR3 length: 15 amino acids. Germline CDR1 is MNHEY and CDR2 is SVGAGI. CDR3 amino acids: CASSYTRRTNEKLFF. DNA for the CDR3: TGTGCCAGCAGTTACACGAGAAGAACTAATGAAAAACTGTTTTTT.

This clone was seen just once. This rearrangement joins TRBV5-1 to TRBJ1-3; tentative D call: TRBD1 (5 bases). The CDR3 has 14 residues. Trimming left V 0 bases short and J 4 bases short, with 8 bases between. Germline V gives CDR1 SGHRS, CDR2 YFSETQ. Here the CDR3 DNA reads TGCGCCAGCAGCTTGGCGGGGGACGGAAACACCATATATTTT. Its translation: CASSLAGDGNTIYF.

The rearrangement uses TRBV6-1 and TRBJ1-2; unclear D gene. The V end lost 1 base, the J end lost 2 bases, and 8 bases lay between the germline ends. This CDR3 spans 14 amino acids. The germline V gene has CDR1 MNHNS and CDR2 SASEGT. CDR3: CASSEGIPNYGYTF. As DNA, the CDR3 is TGTGCCAGCAGTGAAGGCATTCCAAACTATGGCTACACCTTC.

This clone was seen a handful of times. The rearrangement joins TRBV28 to TRBJ2-7; maybe TRBD2 (6 bases). This CDR3 comprises 14 residues. The germline V and J ends were trimmed by 5 bases and 8 bases, with 19 bases remaining between them. Looked up from germline, CDR1 is MDHEN and CDR2 is SYDVKM. The CDR3 loop reads CASSPGTRGVKQYF. DNA of the CDR3: TGTGCCAGCAGTCCCGGGACCCGCGGGGTGAAGCAGTACTTC.

V and J are TRBV7-9 and TRBJ2-1; TRBD2 matches at 16 bases. CDR3 length equals 19 residues. Trimming removed 3 bases from V and 7 bases from J; junction bases left unmatched: 12. Germline V CDR1 and CDR2: SEHNR, FQNEAQ (reference sequence). CDR3 region: CASSFTPGLAGGRVNEQFF. In nucleotides, the CDR3 is TGTGCCAGCAGCTTCACCCCGGGACTAGCGGGGGGGCGAGTGAATGAGCAGTTCTTC.

The chain couples TRBV9 to TRBJ2-5; 9 bases match TRBD2. Unmatched junction bases numbered 1, after V lost 0 bases and J lost 1 base. The CDR3 sequence is 15 residues long. Germline values: CDR1 SGDLS, CDR2 YYNGEE. In nucleotides, the CDR3 is TGTGCCAGCAGCGTAGGTAGCGGGGGCCAAGAGACCCAGTACTTC. Its protein product is CASSVGSGGQETQYF.

This chain uses TRBV7-2 with TRBJ2-5; unclear D gene. This CDR3 has 12 amino acids. Trimming removed 3 bases at V and 5 bases at J, with 7 bases between. Germline CDR1 and CDR2: SGHTA and FQGNSA. CDR3 DNA sequence: TGTGCCAGCAGCTTGGTTCGGGAGACCCAGTACTTC. As protein: CASSLVRETQYF.

DNA for the CDR3: TGTGCCAGCAGCCCTCGGGACAGGATAAACACTGAAGCTTTCTTT. Translated: CASSPRDRINTEAFF. The chain links TRBV7-8 to TRBJ1-1; 8 positions agree with TRBD1. Per germline, CDR1 SGHVS and CDR2 FQNEAQ. The ends lost 5 bases at V and 2 bases at J; junction bases unmatched: 7. The CDR3 sequence is 15 residues long.

J is TRBJ2-1 and V is TRBV28, with TRBD1 matching 7 bases. The junction had 5 bases not matched to a gene; V was cut back by 1 base and J by 2 bases. Germline V gene lookup returns CDR1 MDHEN and CDR2 SYDVKM. The CDR3 spans 16 residues. This CDR3 is CASSLSQGETYNEQFF. CDR3 in DNA: TGTGCCAGCAGTTTATCCCAGGGGGAAACCTACAATGAGCAGTTCTTC.

DNA of the CDR3: TGTGCCAGCAGTAATTCAGGGGCGACGGAGACCCAGTACTTC. It is translated as CASSNSGATETQYF. The rearrangement links TRBV6-1 to TRBJ2-5; a possible D gene is TRBD1 (6 bases). This CDR3 contains 14 residues. The germline V and J ends were trimmed by 5 bases and 5 bases, with 15 bases remaining between them. The germline CDR1 and CDR2 sequences are MNHNS and SASEGT.

The chain couples TRBV7-2 to TRBJ2-7; tentatively, D is TRBD1 (6 bases). CDR1 and CDR2 (germline): SGHTA, FQGNSA. The CDR3 consists of 17 residues. V was shortened by 1 base and J by 3 bases, with 19 bases between the two germline ends. CDR3 in amino acids: CASSLGSGQIFLYEQYF. CDR3 coding DNA: TGTGCCAGCAGCTTAGGTTCGGGACAAATATTTCTCTACGAGCAGTACTTC.

This chain joins TRBV29-1 and TRBJ1-2, with a weak D call TRBD1 (6 bases). Germline V gene lookup returns CDR1 SQVTM and CDR2 ANQGSEA. Trimming took 3 bases from V and 8 from J, leaving 16 bases between them. The CDR3 consists of 13 residues. Written as DNA, the CDR3 is TGCAGCGTTGACCCTGGGGGCGTGGGAGGCTACACCTTC. It translates to CSVDPGGVGGYTF.